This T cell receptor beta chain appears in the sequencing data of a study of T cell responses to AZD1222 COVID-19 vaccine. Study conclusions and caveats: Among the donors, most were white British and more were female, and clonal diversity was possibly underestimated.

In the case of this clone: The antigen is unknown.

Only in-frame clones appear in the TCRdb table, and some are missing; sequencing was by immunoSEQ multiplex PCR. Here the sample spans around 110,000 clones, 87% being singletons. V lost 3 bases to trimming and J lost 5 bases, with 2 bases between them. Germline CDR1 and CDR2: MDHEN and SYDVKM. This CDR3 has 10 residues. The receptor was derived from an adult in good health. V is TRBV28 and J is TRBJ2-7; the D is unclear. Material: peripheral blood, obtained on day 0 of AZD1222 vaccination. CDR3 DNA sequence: TGTGCCAGCAGTTTTAACGAGCAGTACTTC. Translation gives CASSFNEQYF.